Following are 30 T cell receptor beta chains from one sample sequenced in a study of beta chain features in type 1 diabetes. The sequenced template was cDNA made from the entire isolated RNA. Generated by immunoSEQ multiplex PCR, the TCRdb table keeps only in-frame clones and is missing some. The table has roughly 140,000 clones, 6% to 7.5% seen once. Input material: central memory CD4+ T cells from blood. The receptors come from a woman younger than 45 in good health.

This clone was recorded a few times. The rearrangement joins TRBV11-2 to TRBJ2-7, with 10 bases aligning to TRBD2. With 5 bases clipped from V and 5 bases from J, the junction kept 12 bases outside the gene matches. CDR1 SGHAT and CDR2 FQNNGV come from the germline V gene. The CDR3 is made up of 16 amino acids. For the CDR3, the DNA is TGTGCCAGCAGCCTTTCATCTAGCGGGAGTGGCCACGAGCAGTACTTC. Amino acids: CASSLSSSGSGHEQYF. Using reference TRBV11-2 and TRBJ2-7 for the parts outside the CDR3, the full variable domain is EAGVAQSPRYKIIEKRQSVAFWCNPISGHATLYWYQQILGQGPKLLIQFQNNGVVDDSQLPKDRFSAERLKGVDSTLKIQPAKLEDSAVYLCASSLSSSGSGHEQYFGPGTRLTVT.

This clone came up a few times. The chain carries TRBV4-3 and TRBJ2-5; TRBD2 might be the D (7 bases). The CDR3 length is 15 residues. Germline V gene lookup returns CDR1 LGHNA and CDR2 YSLEER. V dropped 4 bases and J dropped 0 bases, with 12 bases sitting between them. CDR3: CASSPGGGDQETQYF. CDR3 coding DNA: TGCGCCAGCAGCCCCGGAGGGGGGGACCAAGAGACCCAGTACTTC.

The chain recombines TRBV19 with TRBJ1-2; tentatively, D is TRBD1 (6 bases). Trimming cost V 4 bases and J 4 bases, with 16 bases left between them. In germline, CDR1 is LNHDA, CDR2 SQIVND (reference sequence). The CDR3 loop spans 15 amino acids. The CDR3 DNA reads TGTGCCAGTAGTACAAACAGGGTAGGGGGCTATGGCTACACCTTC. Protein product: CASSTNRVGGYGYTF.

This clone has just a few counts. V gene TRBV25-1 combines with J gene TRBJ1-3, with 8 bases identical to TRBD1. V was clipped by 5 bases and J by 4 bases; unmatched bases: 4. Germline lookup yields CDR1 MGHDK and CDR2 SYGVNS. This CDR3 contains 14 residues. CDR3 nucleotides: TGTGCCAGCAGTCGACAGGGGTTAGGAAACACCATATATTTT. Amino acids: CASSRQGLGNTIYF.

This clone came up a few times. The chain's CDR3 is CASSLGLAGGSDTQYF. The CDR3 nucleotides read TGTGCCAGCAGCCTAGGCTTAGCGGGAGGGTCAGATACGCAGTATTTT. This chain connects TRBV5-5 to TRBJ2-3, with TRBD2 identical over 11 bases. This CDR3 is 16 amino acids long. CDR1 and CDR2 (germline): SGHKS, YYEKEE (reference sequence). V dropped 4 bases and J dropped 4; count of bases not matched to a gene: 8.

V and J are TRBV10-3 and TRBJ2-5, with 8 bases matching TRBD1. The J segment lost 2 bases and the V segment lost 6 bases, leaving 5 bases of the junction unmatched. Germline CDR1 reads ENHRY; CDR2 reads SYGVKD. The CDR3 extends over 14 amino acids. For the CDR3, the DNA is TGTGCCATCAGCCCCGGGACAGGTCAAGAGACCCAGTACTTC. Translated, it gives CAISPGTGQETQYF.

The genes are TRBV27 and TRBJ2-1; no clear D gene. The CDR3 is 16 residues long. V lost 3 bases to trimming and J lost 0 bases, with 12 bases between them. Looked up from germline, CDR1 is MNHEY and CDR2 is SMNVEV (reference sequence). The CDR3 nucleotides read TGTGCCAGCAGTTTCATTCATTCCAGCTCCTACAATGAGCAGTTCTTC. Translation gives CASSFIHSSSYNEQFF.

The CDR3 nucleotides are TGCGCCAGCAGCGAGAGCGGGACCATCTCTGGAAACACCATATATTTT. The encoded protein is CASSESGTISGNTIYF. The chain carries TRBV4-3 and TRBJ1-3; a weak D match, TRBD1 (5 bases). Germline loops: CDR1 LGHNA, CDR2 YSLEER. The V end was cut by 5 bases, the J end by 0 bases, with 14 bases between. CDR3 length equals 16 residues.

The chain combines TRBV7-2 with TRBJ1-5; the match to TRBD1 covers 9 bases. This CDR3 contains 16 residues. The V gene end was trimmed by 5 bases and the J gene end by 1 base; junction bases not matched to a gene: 6. Germline V gene sequence: CDR1 SGHTA, CDR2 FQGNSA. Written as DNA, the CDR3 is TGTGCCAGCAGCCGAGGGGACAGGGCCAGCAATCAGCCCCAGCATTTT. Translating gives CASSRGDRASNQPQHF.

This clone turned up a few times. The chain carries TRBV15 and TRBJ2-5; TRBD1 matches at 7 bases. V shed 2 bases and J 5 bases; nucleotides not matched to a gene: 11. The CDR3 covers 16 residues. Per germline, CDR1 LNHNV and CDR2 YYDKDF (reference sequence). The CDR3 nucleotides read TGTGCCACCAGCAGATCGCAACAGGGGTCGGGGGAGACCCAGTACTTC. Its protein is CATSRSQQGSGETQYF.

This chain uses TRBV7-2 with TRBJ2-5; 9 bases are a match to TRBD1. The CDR3 length is 16 residues. V lost 5 bases and J lost 5; bases outside the gene matches: 12. Germline lookup yields CDR1 SGHTA and CDR2 FQGNSA. CDR3 region: CASSDRDRVVLETQYF. CDR3 sequence (DNA): TGTGCCAGCAGCGACCGGGACAGGGTTGTGTTGGAGACCCAGTACTTC.

This clone came up a few times. The chain joins TRBV5-6 to TRBJ2-1; 9 nucleotides match TRBD2. The CDR3 has 13 residues. The V gene end was trimmed by 2 bases and the J gene end by 8 bases; junction bases not matched to a gene: 2. In germline, CDR1 is SGHDT, CDR2 YYEEEE. CDR3 protein: CASSFSGSDEQFF. DNA of the CDR3: TGTGCCAGCAGCTTTAGCGGGAGCGATGAGCAGTTCTTC.

The chain uses TRBV5-6 and TRBJ1-2; 10 positions agree with TRBD1. The junction had 7 bases not matched to a gene; V was cut back by 1 base and J by 7 bases. The germline V gene encodes CDR1 SGHDT and CDR2 YYEEEE. The CDR3 contains 15 residues. In nucleotides, the CDR3 is TGTGCCAGCAGCTTGTTCGGGACAGGGGACTCTGGCTACACCTTC. Translating gives CASSLFGTGDSGYTF.

This clone has only a few counts. The chain joins TRBV7-9 to TRBJ2-2, with TRBD1 matching 9 bases. This CDR3 has 13 amino acids. V trimming: 8 bases; J trimming: 8 bases; junction bases outside the gene matches: 6. CDR1 is SEHNR, CDR2 FQNEAQ, per germline (reference sequence). CDR3 DNA: TGTGCCAGCCGGGACAGGGAGGCGGGGGAGCTGTTTTTT. Protein sequence: CASRDREAGELFF.

This clone occurred many times. The chain uses TRBV4-3 and TRBJ2-7; D gene unclear. Germline values: CDR1 LGHNA, CDR2 YSLEER. The CDR3 has 14 amino acids. The V end lost 4 bases, the J end lost 0 bases, and 10 bases lay between the germline ends. The CDR3 bases are TGCGCCAGCAGCCCCGAAGCCTACTCCTACGAGCAGTACTTC. It yields the protein CASSPEAYSYEQYF.

This clone was seen a handful of times. The chain combines TRBV25-1 with TRBJ2-7; 11 positions agree with TRBD2. From germline, CDR1 is MGHDK and CDR2 SYGVNS. The ends lost 4 bases at V and 10 bases at J; junction bases unmatched: 12. The CDR3 is 15 residues long. The CDR3 protein is CASSAPGLAEEDQYF. The CDR3, as DNA: TGTGCCAGCAGTGCGCCGGGACTAGCGGAGGAGGACCAGTACTTC.

The V call is TRBV2, the J call TRBJ1-5; D not resolved. CDR1 and CDR2 (germline): SNHLY, FYNNEI. The V gene lost 4 bases and the J gene lost 2 bases, with 9 bases spanning the gap. CDR3 length: 14 residues. This chain's CDR3 is CASSGSSGNQPQHF. The DNA of the CDR3 is TGTGCCAGCAGTGGGTCTTCGGGCAATCAGCCCCAGCATTTT. The full variable domain, rest sourced from reference TRBV2 and TRBJ1-5, is EPEVTQTPSHQVTQMGQEVILRCVPISNHLYFYWYRQILGQKVEFLVSFYNNEISEKSEIFDDQFSVERPDGSNFTLKIRSTKLEDSAMYFCASSGSSGNQPQHFGDGTRLSIL.

This clone was seen more than once but under ten times. The likely explanation is a read error, given a far larger clone one base away. The genes are TRBV5-8 and TRBJ1-2, with unresolved D. CDR3 length: 13 residues. Trimming shortened V by 4 bases and J by 4 bases, and 11 bases separated the two germline ends. Looked up from germline, CDR1 is SGHTS and CDR2 is YDEGEE. The CDR3 sequence is CASSPQGGYGYTF. CDR3 DNA sequence: TGTGCCAGCAGCCCCCAAGGAGGCTATGGCTACACCTTC. The full variable domain, with the rest looked up from reference TRBV5-8 and TRBJ1-2, is EAGVTQSPTHLIKTRGQQATLRCSPISGHTSVYWYQQALGLGLQFLLWYDEGEERNRGNFPPRFSGRQFPNYSSELNVNALELEDSALYLCASSPQGGYGYTFGSGTRLTVV.

The gene calls are TRBV7-2 and TRBJ1-1; 9 positions match TRBD1. The germline CDR1 and CDR2 sequences are SGHTA and FQGNSA. The CDR3 spans 16 residues. With V trimmed by 2 bases and J by 2 bases, 6 bases remained unmatched. CDR3 in amino acids: CASSLQGQGLNTEAFF. The CDR3 DNA is TGTGCCAGCAGCTTACAAGGACAGGGGCTTAACACTGAAGCTTTCTTT.

This clone was recorded a few times. This chain links TRBV11-2 with TRBJ2-7; D call uncertain. Germline V lookup: CDR1 SGHAT, CDR2 FQNNGV. The CDR3 length is 12 residues. V was trimmed by 7 bases and J by 3 bases, leaving 10 bases between them. Here the CDR3 reads CASTLSGYEQYF. In DNA form, the CDR3 reads TGTGCCAGCACCCTGTCCGGCTACGAGCAGTACTTC.

In its sample, this clone was seen a few times. V usage is TRBV7-3 and J usage is TRBJ2-5; D is perhaps TRBD1 (5 bases). The CDR3 length is 15 residues. Germline V lookup: CDR1 SGHTA, CDR2 FQGTGA. Trimming took off 5 bases at V and 5 bases at J, with 18 bases between the two ends. The CDR3 region has the DNA TGTGCCAGCAGCCCTTCCACGACAGCCGGGGAGACCCAGTACTTC. Translated: CASSPSTTAGETQYF.

The genes are TRBV19 and TRBJ2-4; no definite D call. There are 14 residues in the CDR3. Looked up from germline, CDR1 is LNHDA and CDR2 is SQIVND (reference sequence). V lost 3 bases and J lost 0, with 6 bases in between. The CDR3 nucleotides read TGTGCCAGTAGTATCTCACTAGCCAAAAACATTCAGTACTTC. It specifies CASSISLAKNIQYF.

The sample holds a few counts of this clone. J is TRBJ2-1 and V is TRBV6-1, with 10 nucleotides matching TRBD1. The CDR3 is 14 amino acids. Germline CDR1 reads MNHNS; CDR2 reads SASEGT. The trim removed 7 bases at V and 3 bases at J, leaving 3 bases unmatched. CDR3 sequence (DNA): TGTGCCAGCACCCGGACAGGGGGCTACAATGAGCAGTTCTTC. This sequence encodes CASTRTGGYNEQFF.

Only a few counts were recorded for this clone. The rearrangement links TRBV9 to TRBJ1-2, with D unclear. Trimming took 1 base from V and 1 from J, leaving 11 bases between them. The germline V gene has CDR1 SGDLS and CDR2 YYNGEE. The CDR3 length is 15 residues. CDR3 bases: TGTGCCAGCAGCGTATCCCTCACTGTTAACTATGGCTACACCTTC. It is translated as CASSVSLTVNYGYTF.

Points on this clone: The same CDR3 also results from other DNA sequences found in this sample. In DNA, the CDR3 is TGTGCCAGCAGTAGGGGTAATGAGCAGTTCTTC. It yields the protein CASSRGNEQFF. V gene TRBV11-1 combines with J gene TRBJ2-1; a possible D gene is TRBD1 (5 bases). The V and J ends lost 6 bases and 7 bases respectively, with 7 bases between them. Germline CDR1 and CDR2: SGHAT and FQDESV (reference sequence). The CDR3 runs 11 residues.

Many counts were recorded for this clone. No conserved phenylalanine or tryptophan is present at the end of the CDR3, so a read error is the likely explanation. Because the CDR3's place on the DNA is in doubt, the DNA is left out and the CDR3 is given as listed by TCRdb. The CDR3 loop is CASSKVGA. The V call is TRBV21-1, the J call TRBJ2-7; the DNA was not used to check the table's D call, TRBD1. TRBV21-1 is noted as a pseudogene. The CDR3 comprises 8 residues, both ends counted.

The chain has TRBV9 and TRBJ2-7, with D possibly TRBD1 on 5 matching bases. The CDR3 contains 13 residues. Germline V lookup: CDR1 SGDLS, CDR2 YYNGEE. V was pared by 3 bases and J by 7 bases, with 14 bases between. CDR3 amino acids: CASSGEQVGEQYF. The CDR3 nucleotides read TGTGCCAGCAGCGGAGAACAGGTGGGGGAGCAGTACTTC. Drawing the rest from reference TRBV9 and TRBJ2-7, the complete variable domain is DSGVTQTPKHLITATGQRVTLRCSPRSGDLSVYWYQQSLDQGLQFLIQYYNGEERAKGNILERFSAQQFPDLHSELNLSSLELGDSALYFCASSGEQVGEQYFGPGTRLTVT.

The J gene is TRBJ2-5, the V gene TRBV5-5; 10 nucleotides line up with TRBD2. The J segment lost 5 bases and the V segment lost 0 bases, leaving 4 bases of the junction unmatched. CDR1 SGHKS and CDR2 YYEKEE come from the germline V gene (reference sequence). The CDR3 length is 15 residues. CDR3: CASSLGLAGGETQYF. As DNA, the CDR3 is TGTGCCAGCAGCTTGGGACTAGCGGGCGGCGAGACCCAGTACTTC.

Only a few counts were recorded for this clone. The chain carries TRBV7-9 and TRBJ2-1, with D possibly matching TRBD2 (6 bases). Germline CDR1 reads SEHNR; CDR2 reads FQNEAQ (reference sequence). The CDR3 is 15 residues long. Deletions cut 2 bases from V and 6 bases from J, with 14 bases between. CDR3 bases: TGTGCCAGCAGCTTATTGACGGGAGACGGCAATGAGCAGTTCTTC. Translation gives CASSLLTGDGNEQFF. Based on the CDR3 plus reference TRBV7-9 and TRBJ2-1, the full variable domain is DTGVSQNPRHKITKRGQNVTFRCDPISEHNRLYWYRQTLGQGPEFLTYFQNEAQLEKSRLLSDRFSAERPKGSFSTLEIQRTEQGDSAMYLCASSLLTGDGNEQFFGPGTRLTVL.

The rearrangement links TRBV27 to TRBJ1-2; TRBD1 matches at 7 bases. Germline CDR1 MNHEY, CDR2 SMNVEV (reference sequence). With V trimmed by 3 bases and J by 8 bases, 6 bases remained unmatched. The CDR3 totals 13 residues. The CDR3 DNA sequence: TGTGCCAGCAGTTTCCGGCAGGGGGGCGGCTACACCTTC. As protein: CASSFRQGGGYTF.